What follows are 8 T cell receptor beta chains derived from one specimen sequenced in a study of Ad26.COV2.S vaccination and SARS-CoV-2 variants. Described treatment: about 20 received Ad26.COV2.S at low or high dose, single or two shots; 5 received placebo; per-sample allocation not given. Sampling happened 63 days after the first vaccine or placebo injection. Assay used: immunoSEQ multiplex PCR; TCRdb lists only in-frame clones, some missing. This sample carries 400,000 or so clones, about 85% of them seen once, and the ten largest clones take 3.5%. The sequencing here drew on peripheral blood, taken in a trial of Ad26.COV2.S vaccine versus placebo. The receptors here all came from a person between 18 and 65 years old who received the Ad26.COV2.S COVID-19 vaccine or a placebo.

V is TRBV9 and J is TRBJ1-2; D remains ambiguous. V was clipped by 4 bases and J by 2 bases, with 6 bases between them. Germline values: CDR1 SGDLS, CDR2 YYNGEE. The CDR3 length is 12 residues. The CDR3 loop reads CASSSENYGYTF. The CDR3 nucleotides read TGTGCCAGCAGCTCCGAAAACTATGGCTACACCTTC.

This chain joins TRBV19 and TRBJ1-5; 8 nucleotides agree with TRBD1. The CDR3 is 12 amino acids. V shed 7 bases and J 7 bases; nucleotides not matched to a gene: 3. Germline V gene sequence: CDR1 LNHDA, CDR2 SQIVND (reference sequence). In DNA form, the CDR3 reads TGTGCCAGTAACGGACAGGGACAGCCCCAGCATTTT. Its translation: CASNGQGQPQHF.

This clone appeared a few times. The chain has TRBV19 and TRBJ1-1, with TRBD1 as a possible D gene (5 bases). The V end was cut by 3 bases, the J end by 1 base, with 12 bases between. This CDR3 has 15 amino acids. Germline-derived CDR1 and CDR2 are LNHDA and SQIVND (reference sequence). CDR3 in amino acids: CASSIEPTENTEAFF. CDR3 coding DNA: TGTGCCAGTAGTATCGAACCGACAGAGAACACTGAAGCTTTCTTT. Variable domain in full (rest from reference TRBV19 and TRBJ1-1): DGGITQSPKYLFRKEGQNVTLSCEQNLNHDAMYWYRQDPGQGLRLIYYSQIVNDFQKGDIAEGYSVSREKKESFPLTVTSAQKNPTAFYLCASSIEPTENTEAFFGQGTRLTVV.

The chain links TRBV19 to TRBJ1-5; perhaps TRBD1 as D (6 bases). With 5 bases removed from V and 3 bases from J, the gap between germline ends came to 11 bases. The CDR3 sequence is 14 residues long. Germline CDR1 and CDR2: LNHDA and SQIVND (reference sequence). DNA for the CDR3: TGTGCCAGTAGTTTCAGGGGAGCCAATCAGCCCCAGCATTTT. Translating gives CASSFRGANQPQHF.

This clone was observed a handful of times. This rearrangement joins TRBV12-5 to TRBJ2-1; 7 bases agree with TRBD1. Germline V gene lookup returns CDR1 LGHNT and CDR2 FRNRAP. The CDR3 has 16 amino acids. After removal of 1 base from V and 7 bases from J, the junction contained 10 bases not matched to a gene. As DNA, the CDR3 is TGTGCTAGTGGTTTGGCCTTTCTGACAGGGAGAAATGAGCAGTTCTTC. Amino acid sequence: CASGLAFLTGRNEQFF.

This rearrangement joins TRBV27 to TRBJ2-5, with D hard to call. CDR1 MNHEY and CDR2 SMNVEV come from the germline V gene (reference sequence). The CDR3 runs 15 residues. Trimming took 5 bases from V and 0 from J, leaving 13 bases between them. This chain's CDR3 is CASSPLDGYQETQYF. In DNA form, the CDR3 reads TGTGCCAGCAGTCCTCTGGACGGGTACCAAGAGACCCAGTACTTC.

The chain is built from TRBV19 and TRBJ2-7; TRBD2 agrees at 7 bases. The germline V gene has CDR1 LNHDA and CDR2 SQIVND (reference sequence). V gave up 3 bases and J gave up 3 bases; unmatched junction bases: 5. The CDR3 length is 14 residues. The CDR3 sequence is CASSIVAGLYEQYF. The CDR3 DNA is TGTGCCAGTAGTATTGTAGCGGGTCTCTACGAGCAGTACTTC.

This clone was observed a handful of times. The chain couples TRBV4-3 to TRBJ2-2; a weak D match, TRBD1 (5 bases). The V and J ends lost 4 bases and 6 bases respectively, with 12 bases between them. The germline gives CDR1 LGHNA, CDR2 YSLEER. The CDR3 sequence is 14 residues long. The CDR3 spells CASSLNRGSGELFF. In nucleotides, the CDR3 is TGCGCCAGCAGCCTTAATAGGGGTTCCGGGGAGCTGTTTTTT.